Below, 5 T cell receptor beta chains from the same sample are listed, as sequenced in a study of cytomegalovirus exposure and HLA in healthy donors. PCR amplification relied on 60 Vbeta primers (plus 13 Jbeta primers). The data were produced by immunoSEQ multiplex PCR, yet TCRdb's version contains in-frame clones alone and is incomplete. Among more than 130,000 clones, 73% were seen once, and the ten largest hold about 15%. Sequencing input: PBMCs. The source is a human donor in good health.

The rearrangement links TRBV4-1 to TRBJ2-2; TRBD2 matches at 8 bases. V lost 4 bases, J lost 2 bases, and 0 bases stayed unmatched. Germline V CDR1 and CDR2: MGHRA, YSYEKL. The CDR3 loop spans 14 amino acids. This chain's CDR3 is CASSRTSNTGELFF. The CDR3 coding sequence is TGCGCCAGCAGCCGGACTAGCAACACCGGGGAGCTGTTTTTT.

A word on this clone: At the DNA level, this CDR3 is encoded by other sequences in the same sample as well. The chain has TRBV7-3 and TRBJ2-3; 13 bases fit TRBD2. V lost 4 bases to trimming and J lost 6 bases; unmatched junction nucleotides: 7. The CDR3 contains 16 residues. Germline CDR1 and CDR2: SGHTA and FQGTGA. The CDR3 DNA reads TGTGCCAGCAGCTCCGGACTAGCGGGGGTAGCGGATACGCAGTATTTT. Translated: CASSSGLAGVADTQYF.

The CDR3: CASSEYGTGYEKLFF. The CDR3 nucleotides read TGTGCCAGCAGTGAATACGGGACAGGGTATGAAAAACTGTTTTTT. The J gene is TRBJ1-4, the V gene TRBV6-1; 9 nucleotides line up with TRBD1. Germline assignment: CDR1 MNHNS and CDR2 SASEGT. V shed 2 bases, J shed 6 bases, and the junction held 4 bases outside the gene matches. The CDR3 is 15 residues long.

This chain links TRBV5-1 with TRBJ2-2; 7 bases are a match to TRBD1. Germline loops: CDR1 SGHRS, CDR2 YFSETQ. The CDR3 is 14 residues long. V dropped 5 bases and J dropped 6; count of bases not matched to a gene: 7. Here the CDR3 DNA reads TGCGCCAGCAGTCCTACAGGGGTAGCCGGGGAGCTGTTTTTT. It codes for CASSPTGVAGELFF. The full variable domain, in which reference TRBV5-1 and TRBJ2-2 provide the parts outside the CDR3, is KAGVTQTPRYLIKTRGQQVTLSCSPISGHRSVSWYQQTPGQGLQFLFEYFSETQRNKGNFPGRFSGRQFSNSRSEMNVSTLELGDSALYLCASSPTGVAGELFFGEGSRLTVL.

This clone showed up just a few times. J is TRBJ1-1 and V is TRBV5-5, with a possible D match to TRBD1 (5 bases). The length of the CDR3 is 13 residues. V was clipped by 4 bases and J by 7 bases, with 14 bases between them. Germline V gene data show CDR1 as SGHKS and CDR2 as YYEKEE (reference sequence). The CDR3 DNA follows: TGTGCCAGCAGCCAACTACCCGACAGTGAAGCTTTCTTT. Translation gives CASSQLPDSEAFF.